These 3 T cell receptor beta chains came from one sample sequenced in a study of blood T cell repertoires in COVID-19. Assay used: immunoSEQ multiplex PCR; TCRdb lists only in-frame clones, some missing. The table records roughly 40,000 clones, about four fifths of them present only once. Material for sequencing was peripheral blood. The receptors stem from a woman older than 75 with active or convalescent COVID-19.

V is TRBV3-1 (or the pseudogene TRBV3-2) and J is TRBJ2-1, with TRBD2 matching over 12 bases. This CDR3 is 17 amino acids long. V dropped 2 bases and J dropped 3; count of bases not matched to a gene: 5. The germline gives CDR1 LGHDT, CDR2 YNNKEL (reference sequence). The CDR3 reads CASSQHPGLAGYNEQFF. CDR3 DNA: TGTGCCAGCAGCCAACACCCGGGACTAGCGGGCTACAATGAGCAGTTCTTC.

The rearrangement joins TRBV30 to TRBJ2-4; D may be TRBD2 (5 bases). Germline V CDR1 and CDR2: GTSNPN, SVGIG (reference sequence). The V end was cut by 5 bases, the J end by 3 bases, with 11 bases between. The CDR3 has 13 amino acids. For the CDR3, the DNA is TGTGCCTGGGGTAGCGTTGACAAAAACATTCAGTACTTC. This sequence encodes CAWGSVDKNIQYF.

This chain uses TRBV19 with TRBJ2-7; TRBD1 might be the D (6 bases). This CDR3 has 13 amino acids. With 3 bases removed from V and 6 bases from J, the gap between germline ends came to 12 bases. Germline V gene data show CDR1 as LNHDA and CDR2 as SQIVND (reference sequence). The CDR3 coding sequence is TGTGCCAGTAGTATGGCCAGGGGACGCGAGCAGTACTTC. As protein: CASSMARGREQYF.